The 27 T cell receptor beta chains listed next were all sequenced from one sample in a study of CD8 T cells in Susac syndrome. Roughly 0.45 to 1 ug RNA was reverse transcribed with random hexamers. Each CDR3 protein gets one entry after TCRdb re-called the immunoSEQ multiplex PCR reads with MiXCR. The sample lists a few hundred thousand distinct CDR3 sequences; 85% were seen once. The specimen was CD8+ T cells from PBMCs. These receptors all stem from a human donor with multiple sclerosis.

The J gene is TRBJ2-7, the V gene TRBV29-1; TRBD2 agrees at 8 bases. The CDR3 length is 12 residues. Germline V gene lookup returns CDR1 SQVTM and CDR2 ANQGSEA. The trim removed 7 bases at V and 6 bases at J, leaving 8 bases unmatched. This CDR3 reads CSALAGPSEQYF. DNA for the CDR3: TGCAGCGCTTTAGCGGGACCTAGCGAGCAGTACTTC.

V and J are TRBV5-6 and TRBJ1-2, with D perhaps matching TRBD1 (6 bases). The V gene lost 3 bases and the J gene lost 3 bases, with 12 bases spanning the gap. The germline V gene has CDR1 SGHDT and CDR2 YYEEEE. The CDR3 length is 14 residues. For the CDR3, the DNA is TGTGCCAGCAGCTCTGGACAGACCGACTATGGCTACACCTTC. Protein product: CASSSGQTDYGYTF.

This rearrangement joins TRBV27 to TRBJ2-3; 9 bases are a match to TRBD2. This CDR3 spans 16 amino acids. V lost 4 bases, J lost 2 bases, and 7 bases stayed unmatched. CDR1 is MNHEY and CDR2 is SMNVEV in the germline V gene (reference sequence). The CDR3 loop is CASSWGSSGITDTQYF. CDR3 sequence (DNA): TGTGCCAGCAGTTGGGGTTCTAGCGGGATCACAGATACGCAGTATTTT.

The gene calls are TRBV20-1 and TRBJ2-1; 13 bases are shared with TRBD2. Losses at the gene ends were 7 bases for V and 7 bases for J; bases not matched to a gene: 7. There are 14 residues in the CDR3. CDR1 and CDR2 from the germline V gene are DFQATT and SNEGSKA (reference sequence). The chain's CDR3 is CSGTSGSMSNEQFF. CDR3 coding DNA: TGCAGTGGGACTAGCGGGAGTATGTCAAATGAGCAGTTCTTC.

The chain has TRBV3-1 and TRBJ2-5; TRBD1 aligns across 7 bases. Trimming cost V 3 bases and J 6 bases; bases outside gene matches: 7. The germline CDR1 and CDR2 sequences are LGHDT and YNNKEL (reference sequence). The CDR3 sequence is 14 residues long. CDR3: CASSHWDSTQTQYF. CDR3 bases: TGTGCCAGCAGCCACTGGGACAGCACACAGACCCAGTACTTC.

This clonotype was detected once. The rearrangement uses TRBV25-1 and TRBJ1-6; TRBD1 matches 8 bases. The V gene's germline CDR1 is MGHDK and CDR2 SYGVNS. The V segment lost 8 bases and the J segment 7 bases; nucleotides outside the gene matches: 7. CDR3 length equals 14 residues. The CDR3 reads CASGTGSLNSPLHF. DNA of the CDR3: TGTGCCAGCGGGACAGGATCTTTAAATTCACCCCTCCACTTT.

The gene calls are TRBV4-1 and TRBJ2-1; D may be TRBD2 (5 bases). V was pared by 0 bases and J by 10 bases, with 10 bases between. The CDR3 is 13 residues long. The V gene's germline CDR1 is MGHRA and CDR2 YSYEKL. The DNA of the CDR3 is TGCGCCAGCAGCCAAGATCGGGGTTGGGAGCAGTTCTTC. This sequence encodes CASSQDRGWEQFF.

The V call is TRBV2, the J call TRBJ2-7; a weak D match, TRBD1 (5 bases). From germline, CDR1 is SNHLY and CDR2 FYNNEI. The CDR3 totals 15 residues. Deletions cut 4 bases from V and 1 base from J, with 14 bases between. The CDR3 here is CASSGTRITSYEQYF. DNA for the CDR3: TGTGCCAGCAGTGGGACACGGATCACGTCCTACGAGCAGTACTTC.

Only one count was recorded for this clonotype. The rearrangement links TRBV27 to TRBJ1-2; the match to TRBD1 covers 8 bases. The CDR3 spans 14 residues. V dropped 2 bases and J dropped 6; count of bases not matched to a gene: 5. Germline V gene data show CDR1 as MNHEY and CDR2 as SMNVEV (reference sequence). CDR3 amino acids: CASSLTQGAHGYTF. CDR3 nucleotide sequence: TGTGCCAGCAGTTTAACGCAGGGGGCCCATGGCTACACCTTC.

The rearrangement joins TRBV5-4 to TRBJ2-3; 8 bases line up with TRBD2. Germline assignment: CDR1 SGHNT and CDR2 YYREEE (reference sequence). CDR3 size: 17 residues. V lost 4 bases to trimming and J lost 0 bases; unmatched junction nucleotides: 10. CDR3 protein: CASSAGLVGASTDTQYF. DNA of the CDR3: TGTGCCAGCAGCGCGGGACTAGTAGGGGCTAGCACAGATACGCAGTATTTT. The full variable domain, its missing parts supplied by reference TRBV5-4 and TRBJ2-3, is ETGVTQSPTHLIKTRGQQVTLRCSSQSGHNTVSWYQQALGQGPQFIFQYYREEENGRGNFPPRFSGLQFPNYSSELNVNALELDDSALYLCASSAGLVGASTDTQYFGPGTRLTVL.

The chain combines TRBV15 with TRBJ1-2, with no clear D. CDR1 and CDR2 (germline): LNHNV, YYDKDF (reference sequence). The CDR3 runs 17 residues. V was pared by 3 bases and J by 1 base, with 18 bases between. CDR3 region: CATSSTLQRLVNYGYTF. The CDR3 DNA is TGTGCCACCAGCAGCACCCTTCAGCGGCTTGTTAACTATGGCTACACCTTC.

The CDR3 DNA sequence: TGTGCCAGCAGCCCGGCGGGGGGGGTCCCAAACTATGGCTACACCTTC. Translating it yields CASSPAGGVPNYGYTF. The chain couples TRBV13 to TRBJ1-2; D might be TRBD1 (5 bases). Germline lookup yields CDR1 PRHDT and CDR2 FYEKMQ (reference sequence). The germline V and J ends were trimmed by 5 bases and 2 bases, with 18 bases remaining between them. The CDR3 loop spans 16 amino acids.

The genes are TRBV27 and TRBJ2-2; D is undetermined. Trimming left V 7 bases short and J 4 bases short, with 4 bases between. The germline gives CDR1 MNHEY, CDR2 SMNVEV (reference sequence). The CDR3 totals 11 residues. The CDR3: CASTSTGELFF. The DNA of the CDR3 is TGTGCCAGCACCAGCACCGGGGAGCTGTTTTTT.

The chain joins TRBV28 to TRBJ1-1, with unresolved D. The V gene lost 3 bases and the J gene lost 0 bases, with 11 bases spanning the gap. CDR3 length: 15 amino acids. CDR1 MDHEN and CDR2 SYDVKM come from the germline V gene. The CDR3 DNA sequence: TGTGCCAGCAGTTTGTTTGATCCGGTGAACACTGAAGCTTTCTTT. Encoded protein: CASSLFDPVNTEAFF.

The CDR3 region is CASSQVYGPAGAVSYNEQFF. CDR3 coding DNA: TGTGCCAGCAGCCAAGTCTACGGGCCAGCGGGAGCTGTCTCCTACAATGAGCAGTTCTTC. The J gene is TRBJ2-1, the V gene TRBV4-2; 8 nucleotides match TRBD2. The length of the CDR3 is 20 residues. V shed 1 base and J 0 bases; nucleotides not matched to a gene: 14. Per the germline V gene, CDR1 is LGHNA and CDR2 is YNFKEQ.

This chain joins TRBV7-9 and TRBJ1-4; no clear D. V was trimmed by 5 bases and J by 2 bases, leaving 18 bases between them. The length of the CDR3 is 17 residues. Germline-derived CDR1 and CDR2 are SEHNR and FQNEAQ (reference sequence). DNA of the CDR3: TGTGCCAGCAGCCGTCCGGCGGACGGGTGGACTAATGAAAAACTGTTTTTT. This sequence encodes CASSRPADGWTNEKLFF. Looking up the rest from reference TRBV7-9 and TRBJ1-4 gives the full variable domain: DTGVSQNPRHKITKRGQNVTFRCDPISEHNRLYWYRQTLGQGPEFLTYFQNEAQLEKSRLLSDRFSAERPKGSFSTLEIQRTEQGDSAMYLCASSRPADGWTNEKLFFGSGTQLSVL.

The genes are TRBV20-1 and TRBJ2-6; a weak D match, TRBD1 (5 bases). The CDR3 totals 17 residues. V lost 6 bases and J 1 base, leaving 19 bases between the germline ends. Per the germline V gene, CDR1 is DFQATT and CDR2 is SNEGSKA (reference sequence). The CDR3 region is CSAPAGRGKSGANVLTF. The CDR3 nucleotides are TGCAGTGCCCCAGCTGGTAGGGGCAAATCTGGGGCCAACGTCCTGACTTTC.

The chain carries TRBV4-3 and TRBJ2-7; D unresolved. The V gene lost 0 bases and the J gene lost 0 bases, with 9 bases spanning the gap. The germline V gene has CDR1 LGHNA and CDR2 YSLEER. This CDR3 region has 15 residues. This CDR3 is CASSQDDRYSYEQYF. The CDR3 DNA sequence: TGCGCCAGCAGCCAAGACGACCGCTACTCCTACGAGCAGTACTTC.

V and J are TRBV19 and TRBJ2-7, with 12 bases fitting TRBD1. Germline CDR1 LNHDA, CDR2 SQIVND (reference sequence). The CDR3 extends over 15 amino acids. V was pared by 5 bases and J by 2 bases, with 4 bases of the junction left unmatched. The DNA of the CDR3 is TGTGCCAGTAGTGAGGGACAGGGGGCGCCCTACGAGCAGTACTTC. Its translation is CASSEGQGAPYEQYF.

The chain joins TRBV5-6 to TRBJ2-1; a possible D gene is TRBD2 (5 bases). Germline loops: CDR1 SGHDT, CDR2 YYEEEE. The CDR3 length is 12 residues. V lost 2 bases and J lost 6, with 6 bases in between. The DNA of the CDR3 is TGTGCCAGCAGCTTCACTAGCAATGAGCAGTTCTTC. The encoded protein is CASSFTSNEQFF.

The V and J genes are TRBV30 and TRBJ2-1; tentatively, D is TRBD1 (6 bases). In germline, CDR1 is GTSNPN, CDR2 SVGIG (reference sequence). V lost 4 bases, J lost 3 bases, and 19 bases lay in between. The CDR3 has 16 amino acids. Written as DNA, the CDR3 is TGTGCCTGGATTGGACAGCCCTCCGATTACTACAATGAGCAGTTCTTC. Protein product: CAWIGQPSDYYNEQFF.

This clonotype was recorded once. The chain uses TRBV5-5 and TRBJ2-7, with a weak D call TRBD1 (6 bases). From germline, CDR1 is SGHKS and CDR2 YYEKEE (reference sequence). V was cut by 0 bases and J by 3 bases, with 13 bases left in between. The CDR3 runs to 15 residues. CDR3 nucleotide sequence: TGTGCCAGCAGCTTGGAAACAGGGTACTACTACGAGCAGTACTTC. Residues: CASSLETGYYYEQYF.

This clonotype was seen only a few times. The V and J genes are TRBV7-2 and TRBJ2-7, with D possibly matching TRBD2 (5 bases). The CDR3 length is 11 residues. CDR1 SGHTA and CDR2 FQGNSA come from the germline V gene. CDR3: CAAGESYEQYF. Written as DNA, the CDR3 is TGTGCGGCCGGGGAGAGCTACGAGCAGTACTTC.

The chain couples TRBV28 to TRBJ1-1; 7 positions match TRBD1. Germline CDR1 is MDHEN and CDR2 is SYDVKM. The V gene end was trimmed by 9 bases and the J gene end by 3 bases; junction bases not matched to a gene: 13. This CDR3 region has 15 residues. CDR3 DNA sequence: TGTGCCAGTTCCGGGACAGACTTTAGGTACACTGAAGCTTTCTTT. This sequence encodes CASSGTDFRYTEAFF.

V and J are TRBV24-1 and TRBJ2-4; D uncertain. Germline CDR1 reads KGHDR; CDR2 reads SFDVKD. V was cut by 5 bases and J by 6 bases, with 4 bases left in between. The CDR3 contains 11 residues. The CDR3 sequence: CATSAGNIQYF. CDR3 nucleotides: TGTGCCACCAGTGCTGGAAACATTCAGTACTTC.

This sequence joins TRBV12-3 or TRBV12-4 and TRBJ2-1; 10 bases fit TRBD2. The CDR3 runs to 15 residues. V lost 6 bases and J lost 6; bases outside the gene matches: 8. CDR3: CASSNRASGSNEQFF. DNA of the CDR3: TGTGCCAGCAGCAATCGGGCTAGCGGGAGCAATGAGCAGTTCTTC.

The rearrangement links TRBV27 to TRBJ2-7; 8 nucleotides align to TRBD1. The trim removed 5 bases at V and 7 bases at J, leaving 10 bases unmatched. The CDR3 has 14 residues. Germline lookup yields CDR1 MNHEY and CDR2 SMNVEV (reference sequence). The CDR3 sequence: CASSPGTGPREQYF. The CDR3 DNA follows: TGTGCCAGCAGTCCGGGGACAGGTCCAAGAGAGCAGTACTTC.